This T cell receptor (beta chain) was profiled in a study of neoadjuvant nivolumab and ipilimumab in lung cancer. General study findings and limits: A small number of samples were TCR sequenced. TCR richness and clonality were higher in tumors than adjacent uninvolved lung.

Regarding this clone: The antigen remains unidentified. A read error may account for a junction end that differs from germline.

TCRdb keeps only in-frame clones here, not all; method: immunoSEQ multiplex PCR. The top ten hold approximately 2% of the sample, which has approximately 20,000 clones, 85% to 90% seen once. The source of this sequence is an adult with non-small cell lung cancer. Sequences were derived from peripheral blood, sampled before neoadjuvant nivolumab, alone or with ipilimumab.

CDR3 in amino acids: CASRPRQGYYEHYF. The CDR3 DNA is TGTGCCAGCAGGCCAAGACAGGGTTACTACGAGCATTACTTC. The chain carries TRBV28 and TRBJ2-7; the match to TRBD1 covers 7 bases. Germline values: CDR1 MDHEN, CDR2 SYDVKM. This CDR3 has 14 residues.